What follows are 16 T cell receptor beta chains derived from one specimen sequenced in a study of TIL therapy for anti-PD-1-resistant metastatic lung cancer. Described time point: pre-treatment sample, taken before nivolumab and TIL therapy. Tumor tissue came from excised metastases, mostly pleural nodules or supraclavicular lymph nodes. The libraries were made with immunoSEQ v3. Sequencing was performed with immunoSEQ multiplex PCR; in TCRdb, only in-frame clones are kept and a portion is missing. Of more than 20,000 clones listed, 63% are singletons. The source was tumor tissue, collected at baseline. These receptors came from a woman aged 30-79 years with non-small cell lung cancer.

The chain carries TRBV19 and TRBJ1-2; 11 positions match TRBD1. This CDR3 has 14 amino acids. CDR1 and CDR2 from the germline V gene are LNHDA and SQIVND (reference sequence). Unmatched junction bases numbered 8, after V lost 7 bases and J lost 7 bases. DNA for the CDR3: TGTGCCAGTACCTCTCTTGGACAGGGGGCTGGCTACACCTTC. Translated, it gives CASTSLGQGAGYTF.

In this sample, this clone turned up a few times. V gene TRBV6-5 combines with J gene TRBJ2-7; 7 bases are shared with TRBD1. The ends lost 6 bases at V and 5 bases at J; junction bases unmatched: 4. Germline V lookup: CDR1 MNHEY, CDR2 SVGAGI. This CDR3 is built from 12 residues. This CDR3 is CASSRQGHEQYF. CDR3 DNA: TGTGCCAGCAGCCGACAGGGACACGAGCAGTACTTC.

This clone was seen only a few times. The rearrangement links TRBV6-5 to TRBJ2-1; TRBD2 matches 8 bases. The length of the CDR3 is 14 residues. Germline CDR1 MNHEY, CDR2 SVGAGI. Trimming at V came to 2 bases and at J to 6 bases, leaving 3 bases not matched to a gene. The CDR3 here is CASSYGTSGNEQFF. DNA for the CDR3: TGTGCCAGCAGTTACGGTACTAGCGGCAATGAGCAGTTCTTC.

The V and J genes are TRBV2 and TRBJ2-3; possibly TRBD2 for D (5 bases). The CDR3 has 16 residues. Trimming removed 1 base at V and 5 bases at J, with 16 bases between. Germline CDR1 SNHLY, CDR2 FYNNEI. In nucleotides, the CDR3 is TGTGCCAGCAGTGAAGTATCAGGTGCGGCGGGAGATACGCAGTATTTT. The encoded protein is CASSEVSGAAGDTQYF. The variable domain in full, with the rest retrieved from reference TRBV2 and TRBJ2-3, is EPEVTQTPSHQVTQMGQEVILRCVPISNHLYFYWYRQILGQKVEFLVSFYNNEISEKSEIFDDQFSVERPDGSNFTLKIRSTKLEDSAMYFCASSEVSGAAGDTQYFGPGTRLTVL.

The V gene is TRBV29-1, the J gene TRBJ1-1; weak D call: TRBD1 (5 bases). Germline assignment: CDR1 SQVTM and CDR2 ANQGSEA. V lost 4 bases and J 6 bases, leaving 12 bases between the germline ends. This CDR3 is 12 amino acids long. CDR3 in DNA: TGCAGCGTTGGCCAAACAGGAGCTGAAGCTTTCTTT. This encodes CSVGQTGAEAFF.

The chain combines TRBV10-2 with TRBJ2-1; D is undetermined. This CDR3 is built from 15 residues. CDR1 is WSHSY, CDR2 SAAADI, per germline. Deletions cut 3 bases from V and 8 bases from J, with 17 bases between. The CDR3 here is CASSDPLEPSDEQFF. CDR3 nucleotides: TGCGCCAGCAGTGATCCGTTAGAGCCTTCGGATGAGCAGTTCTTC.

The table lists this clone with a few counts. CDR3 residues: CASSPSQHGTVNTEAFF. In DNA, the CDR3 is TGTGCCAGCAGTCCCTCACAACACGGGACAGTGAACACTGAAGCTTTCTTT. The chain couples TRBV27 to TRBJ1-1; 7 bases match TRBD1. CDR3 length: 17 residues. Germline trimming cut 5 bases from V and 0 bases from J; bases unmatched to any gene: 12. Germline V gene data show CDR1 as MNHEY and CDR2 as SMNVEV (reference sequence).

The V gene is TRBV5-1, the J gene TRBJ2-5; D might be TRBD1 (6 bases). The length of the CDR3 is 14 residues. Germline loops: CDR1 SGHRS, CDR2 YFSETQ. Trimming removed 4 bases from V and 4 bases from J, with 14 bases in between. CDR3 sequence: CASSQNRVGETQYF. CDR3 DNA sequence: TGCGCCAGCAGCCAAAACAGGGTTGGAGAGACCCAGTACTTC. Full variable domain (missing parts from reference TRBV5-1 and TRBJ2-5): KAGVTQTPRYLIKTRGQQVTLSCSPISGHRSVSWYQQTPGQGLQFLFEYFSETQRNKGNFPGRFSGRQFSNSRSEMNVSTLELGDSALYLCASSQNRVGETQYFGPGTRLLVL.

This chain links TRBV15 with TRBJ2-1; D is perhaps TRBD2 (6 bases). Trimming stripped 1 base from V and 12 bases from J, with 13 bases between. The length of the CDR3 is 13 residues. Germline lookup yields CDR1 LNHNV and CDR2 YYDKDF (reference sequence). The CDR3 reads CATSRASGRAQFF. CDR3 DNA sequence: TGTGCCACCAGCAGAGCGAGCGGGCGAGCGCAGTTCTTC.

The chain employs TRBV13 and TRBJ2-3; D may be TRBD2 (6 bases). Germline CDR1 and CDR2: PRHDT and FYEKMQ (reference sequence). CDR3 size: 15 residues. Deletions cut 3 bases from V and 4 bases from J, with 14 bases between. CDR3: CASSFGGSAADTQYF. In nucleotides, the CDR3 is TGTGCCAGCAGCTTCGGGGGTAGCGCGGCAGATACGCAGTATTTT.

This clone has only a few counts. The chain combines TRBV5-4 with TRBJ1-2, with D possibly being TRBD1 (6 bases). V shed 1 base and J shed 7 bases, with 11 bases lying between them. Germline V CDR1 and CDR2: SGHNT, YYREEE (reference sequence). The CDR3 is 13 amino acids. This CDR3 is CASSLTGTGGYTF. As DNA, the CDR3 is TGTGCCAGCAGCTTGACAGGGACGGGTGGCTACACCTTC.

Comment on this clone: At one of its ends the junction is not consistent with the germline gene, which may arise from a read error. The chain is built from TRBV7-2 and TRBJ1-2; tentative D call: TRBD1 (6 bases). The CDR3 is made up of 8 amino acids. Germline V gives CDR1 SGHTA, CDR2 FQGNSA. CDR3 sequence (DNA): TGTGCCGCCGGGACACTTCTCTTC. Its protein is CAAGTLLF.

This chain uses TRBV4-2 with TRBJ2-1; 11 bases map to TRBD2. The V segment lost 0 bases and the J segment 2 bases; nucleotides outside the gene matches: 12. CDR1 is LGHNA and CDR2 is YNFKEQ in the germline V gene. The CDR3 is made up of 20 amino acids. Here the CDR3 reads CASSQDLVLAGDRAYNEQFF. For the CDR3, the DNA is TGTGCCAGCAGCCAAGATCTTGTACTAGCGGGAGACCGCGCCTACAATGAGCAGTTCTTC.

The V gene is TRBV4-2, the J gene TRBJ2-7, with 9 bases matching TRBD2. The CDR3 runs 15 residues. Trimming at V came to 0 bases and at J to 2 bases, leaving 2 bases not matched to a gene. The germline CDR1 and CDR2 sequences are LGHNA and YNFKEQ. The CDR3 DNA reads as TGTGCCAGCAGCCAAGAGCTAGCGGGACCCTACGAGCAGTACTTC. Residues: CASSQELAGPYEQYF.

This clone occurred a few times. The chain is built from TRBV14 and TRBJ2-6, with D perhaps TRBD1 (5 bases). The germline CDR1 and CDR2 sequences are SGHDN and FVKESK. This CDR3 is built from 17 residues. Between the trimmed V and J ends, which lost 4 bases and 2 bases, there was a span of 15 bases. The CDR3 region has the DNA TGTGCCAGCAGCCTCACCAGCCCCAGGGCTGGGGCCAACGTCCTGACTTTC. Protein product: CASSLTSPRAGANVLTF.

This clone was seen a few times. The V and J genes are TRBV5-6 and TRBJ2-7; the match to TRBD1 covers 10 bases. Germline V gene sequence: CDR1 SGHDT, CDR2 YYEEEE. The CDR3 is 14 residues long. V shed 4 bases and J 5 bases; nucleotides not matched to a gene: 6. The DNA for the CDR3 is TGTGCCAGCAGCGGGACAGGGGAACGAAACGAGCAGTACTTC. Its translation is CASSGTGERNEQYF.